This T cell receptor beta chain was recovered during a study of blood T cell repertoires in COVID-19. Study details: Samples taken during acute and convalescent COVID-19 were collected in the United States, Italy and Spain.

This clone occurred a few times. Germline V gene data show CDR1 as SGHRS and CDR2 as YFSETQ. The CDR3 runs to 14 residues. Trimming shortened V by 1 base and J by 1 base, and 8 bases separated the two germline ends. Only in-frame clones appear in the TCRdb table, and some are missing; sequencing was by immunoSEQ multiplex PCR. The data contain about 43,000 clones, over 75% of them singletons. The chain carries TRBV5-1 and TRBJ1-1; D not resolved. This sequence was found in a woman between 55 and 75 years old with acute or convalescent COVID-19. Sequenced input: peripheral blood. The CDR3 is CASSLLQSNTEAFF. The CDR3 nucleotides read TGCGCCAGCAGCTTGTTACAGTCGAACACTGAAGCTTTCTTT.